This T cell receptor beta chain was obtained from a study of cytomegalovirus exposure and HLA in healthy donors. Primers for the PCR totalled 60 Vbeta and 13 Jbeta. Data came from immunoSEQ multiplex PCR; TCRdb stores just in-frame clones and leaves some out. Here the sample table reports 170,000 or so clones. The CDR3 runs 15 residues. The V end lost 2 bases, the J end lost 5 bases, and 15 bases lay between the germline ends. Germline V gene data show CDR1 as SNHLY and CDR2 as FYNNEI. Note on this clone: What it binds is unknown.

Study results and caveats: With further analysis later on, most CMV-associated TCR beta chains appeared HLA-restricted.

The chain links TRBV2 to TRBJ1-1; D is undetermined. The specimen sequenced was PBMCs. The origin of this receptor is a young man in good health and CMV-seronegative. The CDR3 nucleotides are TGTGCCAGCAGTGAACAGATCGGGGTTGGAACTGAAGCTTTCTTT. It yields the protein CASSEQIGVGTEAFF.